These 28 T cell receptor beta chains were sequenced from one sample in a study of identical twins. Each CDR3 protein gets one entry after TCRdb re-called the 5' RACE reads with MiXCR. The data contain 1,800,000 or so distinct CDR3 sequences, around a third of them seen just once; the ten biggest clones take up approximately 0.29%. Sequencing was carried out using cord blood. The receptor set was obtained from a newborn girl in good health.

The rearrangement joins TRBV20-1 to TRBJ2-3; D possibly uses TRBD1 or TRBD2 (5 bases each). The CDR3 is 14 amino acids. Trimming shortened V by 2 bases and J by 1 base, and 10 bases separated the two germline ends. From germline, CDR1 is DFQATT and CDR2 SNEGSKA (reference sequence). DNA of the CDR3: TGCAGTGCTAGAATTGGGGGAGGCACAGATACGCAGTATTTT. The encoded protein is CSARIGGGTDTQYF.

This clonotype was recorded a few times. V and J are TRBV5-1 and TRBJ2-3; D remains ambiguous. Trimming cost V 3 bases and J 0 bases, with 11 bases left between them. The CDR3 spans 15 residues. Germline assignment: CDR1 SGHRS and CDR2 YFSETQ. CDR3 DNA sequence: TGCGCCAGCAGCTCGAGACTCCCTAGCACAGATACGCAGTATTTT. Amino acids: CASSSRLPSTDTQYF.

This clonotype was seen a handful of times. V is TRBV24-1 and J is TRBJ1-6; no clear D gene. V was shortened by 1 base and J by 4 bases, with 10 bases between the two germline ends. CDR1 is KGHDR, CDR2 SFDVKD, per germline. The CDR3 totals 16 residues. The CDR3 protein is CATSDFGERYNSPLHF. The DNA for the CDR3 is TGTGCCACCAGTGATTTCGGGGAAAGGTATAATTCACCCCTCCACTTT.

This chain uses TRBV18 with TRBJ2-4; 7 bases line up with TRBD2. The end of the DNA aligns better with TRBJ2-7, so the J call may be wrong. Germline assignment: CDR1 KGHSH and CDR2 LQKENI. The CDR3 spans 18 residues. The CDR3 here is CASSPRGGSSLGPYEQYF. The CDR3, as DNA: TGTGCCAGCTCACCACGGGGCGGGAGCAGTTTGGGACCCTACGAGCAGTACTTC.

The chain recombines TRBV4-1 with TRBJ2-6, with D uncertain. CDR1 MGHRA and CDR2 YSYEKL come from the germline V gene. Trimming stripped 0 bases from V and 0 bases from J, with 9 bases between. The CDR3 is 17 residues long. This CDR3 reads CASSQDLPSSGANVLTF. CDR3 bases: TGCGCCAGCAGCCAAGATCTTCCCAGCTCTGGGGCCAACGTCCTGACTTTC.

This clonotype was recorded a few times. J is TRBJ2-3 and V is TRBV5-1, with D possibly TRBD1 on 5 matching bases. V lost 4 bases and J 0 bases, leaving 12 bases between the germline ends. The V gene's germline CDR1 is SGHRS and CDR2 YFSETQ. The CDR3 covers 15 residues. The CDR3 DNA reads TGCGCCAGCAGCGTGGACACCACTAGCACAGATACGCAGTATTTT. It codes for CASSVDTTSTDTQYF.

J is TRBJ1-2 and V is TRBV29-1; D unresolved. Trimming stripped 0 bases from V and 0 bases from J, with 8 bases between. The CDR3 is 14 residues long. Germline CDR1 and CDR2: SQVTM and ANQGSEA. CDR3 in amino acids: CSVEEDGANYGYTF. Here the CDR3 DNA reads TGCAGCGTTGAAGAGGACGGAGCTAACTATGGCTACACCTTC.

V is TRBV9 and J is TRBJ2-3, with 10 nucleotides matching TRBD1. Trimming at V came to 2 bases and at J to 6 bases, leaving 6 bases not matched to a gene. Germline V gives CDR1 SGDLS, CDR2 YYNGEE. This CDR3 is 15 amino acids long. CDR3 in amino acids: CASSVLDRGRDTQYF. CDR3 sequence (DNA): TGTGCCAGCAGCGTCCTAGACAGGGGGCGCGATACGCAGTATTTT.

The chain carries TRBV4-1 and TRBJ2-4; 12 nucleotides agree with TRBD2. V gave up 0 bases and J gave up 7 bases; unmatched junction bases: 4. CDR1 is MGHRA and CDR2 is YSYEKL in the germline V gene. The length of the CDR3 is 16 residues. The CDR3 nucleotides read TGCGCCAGCAGCCAAGAGACTAGCGGGGGCTGGAACATTCAGTACTTC. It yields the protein CASSQETSGGWNIQYF.

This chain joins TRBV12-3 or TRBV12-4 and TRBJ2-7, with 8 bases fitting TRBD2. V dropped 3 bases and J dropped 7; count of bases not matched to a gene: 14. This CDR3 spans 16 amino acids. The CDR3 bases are TGTGCCAGCAGTTTTGGTGCTAGCGGGTTCACCAATGAGCAGTACTTC. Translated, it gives CASSFGASGFTNEQYF.

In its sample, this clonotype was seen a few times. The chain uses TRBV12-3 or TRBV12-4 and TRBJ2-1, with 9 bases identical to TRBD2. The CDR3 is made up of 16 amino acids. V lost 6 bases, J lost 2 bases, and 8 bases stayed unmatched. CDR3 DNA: TGTGCCAGCAGCCCTCTAGCGGGAAGGGCCTACAATGAGCAGTTCTTC. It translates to CASSPLAGRAYNEQFF.

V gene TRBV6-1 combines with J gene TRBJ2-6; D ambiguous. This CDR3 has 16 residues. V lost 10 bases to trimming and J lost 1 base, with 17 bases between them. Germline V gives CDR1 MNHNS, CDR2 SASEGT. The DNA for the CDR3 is TGTGCCAAGGCCCTCCTCGCCTCTTCTGGGGCCAACGTCCTGACTTTC. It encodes CAKALLASSGANVLTF.

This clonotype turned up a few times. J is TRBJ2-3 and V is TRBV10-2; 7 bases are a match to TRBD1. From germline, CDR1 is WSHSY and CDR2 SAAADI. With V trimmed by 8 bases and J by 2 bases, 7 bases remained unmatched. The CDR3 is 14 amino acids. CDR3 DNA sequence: TGCGCCAGCCGCCCGACAGGGAACACAGATACGCAGTATTTT. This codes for CASRPTGNTDTQYF.

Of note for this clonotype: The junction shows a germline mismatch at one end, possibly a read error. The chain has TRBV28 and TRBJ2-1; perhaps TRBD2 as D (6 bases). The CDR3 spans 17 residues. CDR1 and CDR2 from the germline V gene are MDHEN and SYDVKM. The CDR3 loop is CTSRTGGPFTSYNEQFF. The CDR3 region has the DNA TGTACCAGCAGGACCGGGGGACCCTTTACCTCCTACAATGAGCAGTTCTTC.

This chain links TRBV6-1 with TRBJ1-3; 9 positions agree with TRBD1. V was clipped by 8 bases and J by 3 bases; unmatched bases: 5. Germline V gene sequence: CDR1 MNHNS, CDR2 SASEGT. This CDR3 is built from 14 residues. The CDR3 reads CASSDRGFGNTIYF. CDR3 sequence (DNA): TGTGCCAGCTCCGACAGGGGGTTTGGAAACACCATATATTTT.

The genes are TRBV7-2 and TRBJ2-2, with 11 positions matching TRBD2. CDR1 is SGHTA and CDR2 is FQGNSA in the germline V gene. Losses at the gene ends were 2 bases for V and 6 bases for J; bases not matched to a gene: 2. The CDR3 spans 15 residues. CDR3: CASSLILAGAGELFF. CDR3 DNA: TGTGCCAGCAGCTTAATACTAGCGGGAGCCGGGGAGCTGTTTTTT.

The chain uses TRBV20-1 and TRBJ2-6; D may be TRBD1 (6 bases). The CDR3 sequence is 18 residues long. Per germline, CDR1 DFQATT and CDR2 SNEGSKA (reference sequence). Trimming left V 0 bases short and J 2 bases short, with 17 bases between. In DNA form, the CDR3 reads TGCAGTGCTAGAGATTCGACAGGATCAGTAGCTGGGGCCAACGTCCTGACTTTC. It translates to CSARDSTGSVAGANVLTF.

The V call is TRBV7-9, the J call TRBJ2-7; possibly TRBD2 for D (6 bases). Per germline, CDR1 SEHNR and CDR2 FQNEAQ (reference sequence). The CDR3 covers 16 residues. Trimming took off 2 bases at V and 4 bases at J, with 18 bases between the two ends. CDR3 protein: CASSLSGRRVSYEQYF. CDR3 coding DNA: TGTGCCAGCAGCTTATCGGGCCGGAGGGTCTCTTACGAGCAGTACTTC.

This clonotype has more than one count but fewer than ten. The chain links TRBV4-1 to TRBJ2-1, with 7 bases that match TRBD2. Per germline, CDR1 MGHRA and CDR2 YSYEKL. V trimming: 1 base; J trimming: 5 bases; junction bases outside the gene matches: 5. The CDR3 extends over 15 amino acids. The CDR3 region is CASSQGGRAHNEQFF. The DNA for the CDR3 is TGCGCCAGCAGCCAAGGTGGGAGGGCCCACAATGAGCAGTTCTTC.

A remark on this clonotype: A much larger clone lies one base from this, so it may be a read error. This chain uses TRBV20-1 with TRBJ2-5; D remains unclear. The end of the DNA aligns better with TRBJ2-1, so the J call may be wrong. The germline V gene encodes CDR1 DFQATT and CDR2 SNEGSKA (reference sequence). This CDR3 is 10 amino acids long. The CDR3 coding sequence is TGCAGTGCTAGCCAAGAGACCCAGTTCTTC. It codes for CSASQETQFF.

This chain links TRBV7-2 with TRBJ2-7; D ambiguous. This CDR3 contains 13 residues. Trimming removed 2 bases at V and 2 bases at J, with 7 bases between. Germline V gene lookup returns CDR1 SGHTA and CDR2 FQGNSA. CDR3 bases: TGTGCCAGCAGCTTAACTCTTCCCTACGAGCAGTACTTC. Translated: CASSLTLPYEQYF.

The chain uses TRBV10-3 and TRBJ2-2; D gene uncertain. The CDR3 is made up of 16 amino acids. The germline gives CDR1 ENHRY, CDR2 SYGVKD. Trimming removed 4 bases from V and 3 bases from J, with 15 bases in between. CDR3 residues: CAISGRHQRDTGELFF. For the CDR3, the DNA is TGTGCCATCAGTGGCAGGCACCAGCGAGACACCGGGGAGCTGTTTTTT.

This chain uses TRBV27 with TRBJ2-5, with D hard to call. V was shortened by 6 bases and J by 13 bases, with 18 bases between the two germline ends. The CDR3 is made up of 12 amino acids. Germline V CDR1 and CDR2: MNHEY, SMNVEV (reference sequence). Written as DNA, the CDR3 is TGTGCCAGCAGGGACCTCATCAATGAGCGGTACTTC. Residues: CASRDLINERYF.

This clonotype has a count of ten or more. For the CDR3, the DNA is TGTGCCATCAGTGAACTAGCGGGGGGGAATGAGCAGTTCTTC. It encodes CAISELAGGNEQFF. The chain links TRBV10-3 to TRBJ2-1; 13 nucleotides line up with TRBD2. V shed 3 bases and J 7 bases; nucleotides not matched to a gene: 0. Germline CDR1 is ENHRY and CDR2 is SYGVKD. This CDR3 region has 14 residues.

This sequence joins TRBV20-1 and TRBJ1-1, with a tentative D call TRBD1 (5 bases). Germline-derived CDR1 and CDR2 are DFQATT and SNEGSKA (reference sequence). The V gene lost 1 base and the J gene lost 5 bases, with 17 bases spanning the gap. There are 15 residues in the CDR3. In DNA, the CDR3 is TGCAGTGCTAGAGCCTTGACAGTAGGGTCGACTGAAGCTTTCTTT. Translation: CSARALTVGSTEAFF.

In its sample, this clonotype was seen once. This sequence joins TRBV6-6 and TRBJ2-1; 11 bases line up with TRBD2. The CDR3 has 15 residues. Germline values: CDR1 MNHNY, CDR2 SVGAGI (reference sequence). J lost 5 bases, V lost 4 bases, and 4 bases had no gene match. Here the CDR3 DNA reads TGTGCCAGCAGTTGCAAACTAGCGGGAGACAATGAGCAGTTCTTC. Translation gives CASSCKLAGDNEQFF.

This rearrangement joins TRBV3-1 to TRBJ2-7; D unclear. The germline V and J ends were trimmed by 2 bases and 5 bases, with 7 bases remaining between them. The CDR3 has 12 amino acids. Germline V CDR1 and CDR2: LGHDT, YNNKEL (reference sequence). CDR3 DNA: TGTGCCAGCAGCCAACTAGTCCACGAGCAGTACTTC. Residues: CASSQLVHEQYF.

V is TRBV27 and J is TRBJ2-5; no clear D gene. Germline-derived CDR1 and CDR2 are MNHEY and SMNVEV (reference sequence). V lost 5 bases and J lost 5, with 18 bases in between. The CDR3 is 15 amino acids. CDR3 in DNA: TGTGCCAGCAGTCTATATCGCTCCCGGTCGGAGACCCAGTACTTC. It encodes CASSLYRSRSETQYF.